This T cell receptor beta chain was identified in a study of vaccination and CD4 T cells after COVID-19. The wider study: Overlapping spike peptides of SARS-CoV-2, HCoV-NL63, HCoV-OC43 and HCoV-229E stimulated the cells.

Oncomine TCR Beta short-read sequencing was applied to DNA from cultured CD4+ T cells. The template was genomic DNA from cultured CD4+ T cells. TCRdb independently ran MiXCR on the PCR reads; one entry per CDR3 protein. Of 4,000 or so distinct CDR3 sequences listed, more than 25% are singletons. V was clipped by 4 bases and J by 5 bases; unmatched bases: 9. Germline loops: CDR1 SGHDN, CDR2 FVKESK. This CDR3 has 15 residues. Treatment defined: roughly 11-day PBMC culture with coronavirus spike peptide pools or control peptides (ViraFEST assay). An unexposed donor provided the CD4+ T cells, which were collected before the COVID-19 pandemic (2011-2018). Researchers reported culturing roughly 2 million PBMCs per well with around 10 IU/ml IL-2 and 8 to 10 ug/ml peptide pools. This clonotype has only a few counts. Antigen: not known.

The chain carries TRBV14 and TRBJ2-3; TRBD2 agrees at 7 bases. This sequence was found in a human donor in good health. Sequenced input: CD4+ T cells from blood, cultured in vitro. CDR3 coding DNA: TGTGCCAGCAGCCTCTTAGGTCCGGGAGGAGATACGCAGTATTTT. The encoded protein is CASSLLGPGGDTQYF.